This TCR beta chain was sequenced during a study of OX40 agonist ivuxolimab in advanced cancers. Whole-study findings and limits: There were, on average, more expanded clones in CD8+ T cells than in CD4+. At 0.1 to 3.0 mg/kg, CD4+ and CD8+ blood T cells expanded clonally by week 6.

CDR1 and CDR2 from the germline V gene are GTSNPN and SVGIG (reference sequence). J gave up 8 bases and V 5 bases, and 8 bases lay outside the gene matches. The CDR3 consists of 12 residues. A word on this clone: The target antigen is unknown.

The data were produced by immunoSEQ multiplex PCR, yet TCRdb's version contains in-frame clones alone and is incomplete. The repertoire includes 55,000 to 75,000 clones, 70% to 90% of them detected once, and approximately 1.2% sits in the top ten. The specimen was CD4+ or CD8+ T cells sorted from blood, collected in a trial of the OX40 agonist ivuxolimab. The TCR originated in an adult with an advanced solid tumor such as melanoma, head and neck, liver or kidney cancer. The chain uses TRBV30 and TRBJ1-2; 7 nucleotides agree with TRBD1. As DNA, the CDR3 is TGTGCCTGGGCGAAGGGGGCGGAAGGCTACACCTTC. Translation gives CAWAKGAEGYTF. The full variable domain, rest sourced from reference TRBV30 and TRBJ1-2, is SQTIHQWPATLVQPVGSPLSLECTVEGTSNPNLYWYRQAAGRGLQLLFYSVGIGQISSEVPQNLSASRPQDRQFILSSKKLLLSDSGFYLCAWAKGAEGYTFGSGTRLTVV.